One sample yielded the 10 T cell receptor beta chains listed below, sequenced in a study of breast tumors, draining lymph nodes, adjacent tissues. TCRdb independently ran MiXCR on the multiplex PCR reads; one entry per CDR3 protein. The table records roughly 120,000 distinct CDR3 sequences, about 20% of them present only once. Axillary draining lymph nodes of breast cancer patients supplied the node samples. Source material: axillary lymph node tissue. The receptors derive from a female donor with breast cancer. Some clones in this sample may be carry-over from other donors' samples.

In the case of this clonotype: This may stem from a read error, because a much larger clone lies one nucleotide away. The rearrangement joins TRBV3-1 to TRBJ1-6; D uncertain. Germline V gene sequence: CDR1 LGHDT, CDR2 YNNKEL (reference sequence). V lost 1 base to trimming and J lost 10 bases, with 17 bases between them. The CDR3 has 16 residues. CDR3 in DNA: TGTGCCAGCAGCCAAGGTCTTGGTTTTATTGGATCACCCCTCCACTTT. Translating gives CASSQGLGFIGSPLHF.

This clonotype appeared many times. The chain uses TRBV20-1 and TRBJ1-2; D not certain. Germline CDR1 DFQATT, CDR2 SNEGSKA (reference sequence). The CDR3 sequence is 15 residues long. With 0 bases removed from V and 4 bases from J, the gap between germline ends came to 15 bases. CDR3 amino acids: CSARDRWVSAYGYTF. The DNA for the CDR3 is TGCAGTGCTAGAGACCGGTGGGTATCGGCCTATGGCTACACCTTC.

This clonotype appeared many times. The chain is built from TRBV9 and TRBJ2-2, with 8 bases that match TRBD1. Germline loops: CDR1 SGDLS, CDR2 YYNGEE. The CDR3 spans 15 residues. V gave up 1 base and J gave up 6 bases; unmatched junction bases: 5. In DNA form, the CDR3 reads TGTGCCAGCAGCGTATATGGGACAGGATCCGGGGAGCTGTTTTTT. Translating it yields CASSVYGTGSGELFF. The whole variable domain, filled in from reference TRBV9 and TRBJ2-2, reads DSGVTQTPKHLITATGQRVTLRCSPRSGDLSVYWYQQSLDQGLQFLIQYYNGEERAKGNILERFSAQQFPDLHSELNLSSLELGDSALYFCASSVYGTGSGELFFGEGSRLTVL.

The rearrangement joins TRBV28 to TRBJ1-5; no firm D call. V lost 5 bases and J 4 bases, leaving 6 bases between the germline ends. Germline CDR1 reads MDHEN; CDR2 reads SYDVKM. CDR3 length equals 12 residues. The CDR3 DNA reads as TGTGCCAGCAGTGGCAGGAATCAGCCCCAGCATTTT. Amino acid sequence: CASSGRNQPQHF.

Concerning this clonotype itself: It may be a read error: a sequence one base away is much more abundant. This chain's CDR3 is CASRVTGVTEQYF. The CDR3 DNA reads as TGTGCCAGCAGGGTGACAGGGGTGACCGAGCAGTACTTC. The rearrangement uses TRBV28 and TRBJ2-7; 8 nucleotides match TRBD1. CDR1 is MDHEN and CDR2 is SYDVKM in the germline V gene. With 6 bases clipped from V and 6 bases from J, the junction kept 7 bases outside the gene matches. This CDR3 has 13 amino acids.

This clonotype was recorded at least ten times. This chain connects TRBV20-1 to TRBJ2-3; perhaps D is TRBD1 or TRBD2 (6 bases each). V lost 1 base to trimming and J lost 3 bases, with 14 bases between them. This CDR3 is built from 15 residues. Looked up from germline, CDR1 is DFQATT and CDR2 is SNEGSKA (reference sequence). The CDR3 is CSARVGRGATDTQYF. CDR3 DNA sequence: TGCAGTGCTAGAGTAGGTAGGGGGGCAACAGATACGCAGTATTTT.

This clonotype showed up just a few times. The rearrangement joins TRBV19 to TRBJ2-6, with D uncertain. Germline CDR1 is LNHDA and CDR2 is SQIVND (reference sequence). This CDR3 is 15 amino acids long. V lost 3 bases, J lost 1 base, and 7 bases lay in between. CDR3 region: CASSISMSGANVLTF. The CDR3 nucleotides are TGTGCCAGTAGTATTTCGATGTCTGGGGCCAACGTCCTGACTTTC.

This clonotype was counted ten times or more. V usage is TRBV10-1 and J usage is TRBJ2-7, with D possibly TRBD2 on 5 matching bases. The CDR3 loop spans 16 amino acids. The germline V and J ends were trimmed by 2 bases and 3 bases, with 17 bases remaining between them. CDR1 is WNHNN, CDR2 SYGVQD, per germline (reference sequence). The CDR3: CASSEGLRSGNYEQYF. The CDR3 DNA sequence: TGCGCCAGCAGTGAGGGTTTGCGGTCGGGAAACTACGAGCAGTACTTC.

Many counts were recorded for this clonotype. The chain joins TRBV7-9 to TRBJ1-6; no firm D call. CDR3 size: 15 residues. V lost 3 bases to trimming and J lost 7 bases, with 13 bases between them. The germline V gene has CDR1 SEHNR and CDR2 FQNEAQ (reference sequence). The CDR3 coding sequence is TGTGCCAGCAGCTTTGGAAGGAGTTTGAATTCACCCCTCCACTTT. Its protein product is CASSFGRSLNSPLHF.

This clonotype was found many times. The chain uses TRBV20-1 and TRBJ2-6, with D possibly being TRBD2 (6 bases). Germline values: CDR1 DFQATT, CDR2 SNEGSKA (reference sequence). The CDR3 consists of 14 residues. The ends were cut back, 6 bases at V and 2 bases at J, with 11 bases in the middle. The CDR3 here is CSARLGTGANVLTF. DNA of the CDR3: TGCAGTGCAAGACTAGGGACTGGGGCCAACGTCCTGACTTTC.